This T cell receptor beta chain was captured by sequencing in a study of T cell responses to AZD1222 COVID-19 vaccine. This CDR3 has 14 amino acids. Between the trimmed V and J ends, which lost 1 base and 7 bases, there was a span of 11 bases. The V gene's germline CDR1 is LNHDA and CDR2 SQIVND (reference sequence). The method was immunoSEQ multiplex PCR; TCRdb's version includes in-frame clones alone and lacks a portion of them. Here the sample spans about 55,000 clones, about 80% being singletons. Whole-study results and caveats: The repertoires were collected only after the peak T cell response.

With regard to this clone: Its cognate antigen is unknown.

The TCR comes from an adult who received the AZD1222 COVID-19 vaccine. The V gene is TRBV19, the J gene TRBJ2-1; possibly TRBD1 or TRBD2 for D (6 bases each). Specimen: peripheral blood, collected 28 days after the second AZD1222 dose. This CDR3 reads CASSIGLGGNEQFF. CDR3 coding DNA: TGTGCCAGTAGTATAGGGTTAGGGGGGAATGAGCAGTTCTTC.